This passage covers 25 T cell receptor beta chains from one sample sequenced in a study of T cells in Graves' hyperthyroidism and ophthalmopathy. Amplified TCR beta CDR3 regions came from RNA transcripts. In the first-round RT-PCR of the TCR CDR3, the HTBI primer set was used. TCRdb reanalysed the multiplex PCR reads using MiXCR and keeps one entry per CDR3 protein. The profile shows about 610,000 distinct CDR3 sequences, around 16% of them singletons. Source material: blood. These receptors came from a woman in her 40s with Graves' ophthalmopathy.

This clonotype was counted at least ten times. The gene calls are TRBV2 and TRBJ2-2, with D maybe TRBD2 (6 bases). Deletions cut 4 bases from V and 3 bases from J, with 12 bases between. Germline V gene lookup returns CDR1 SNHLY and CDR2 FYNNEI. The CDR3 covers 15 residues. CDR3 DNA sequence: TGTGCCAGCAGTGCCACCGGGACTCACACCGGGGAGCTGTTTTTT. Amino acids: CASSATGTHTGELFF.

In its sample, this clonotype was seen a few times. CDR3: CASSVIGGGTEAFF. The DNA for the CDR3 is TGTGCCAGCAGTGTAATTGGGGGGGGAACTGAAGCTTTCTTT. The V and J genes are TRBV2 and TRBJ1-1, with a possible D match to TRBD1 (5 bases). Germline V CDR1 and CDR2: SNHLY, FYNNEI. Trimming cost V 4 bases and J 5 bases, with 14 bases left between them. The CDR3 is made up of 14 amino acids.

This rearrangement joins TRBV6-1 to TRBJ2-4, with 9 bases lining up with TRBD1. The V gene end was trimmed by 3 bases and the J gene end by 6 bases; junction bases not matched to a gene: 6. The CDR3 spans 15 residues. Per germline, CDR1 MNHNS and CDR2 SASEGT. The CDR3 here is CASSDGGQGVNIQYF. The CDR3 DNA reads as TGTGCCAGCAGTGATGGGGGACAGGGTGTAAACATTCAGTACTTC.

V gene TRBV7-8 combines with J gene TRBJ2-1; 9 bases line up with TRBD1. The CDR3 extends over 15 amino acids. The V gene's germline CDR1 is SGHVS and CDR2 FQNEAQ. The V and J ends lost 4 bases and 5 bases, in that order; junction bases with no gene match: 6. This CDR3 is CASSSDGTGNNEQFF. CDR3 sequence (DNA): TGTGCCAGCAGCTCAGATGGGACAGGGAACAATGAGCAGTTCTTC.

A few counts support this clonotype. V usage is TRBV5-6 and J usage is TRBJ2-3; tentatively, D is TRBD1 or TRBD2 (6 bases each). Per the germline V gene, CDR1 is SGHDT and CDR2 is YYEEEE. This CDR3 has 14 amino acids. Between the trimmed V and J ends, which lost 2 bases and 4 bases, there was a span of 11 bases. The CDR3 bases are TGTGCCAGCAGCTTAGGGGGGTTCCCAGATACGCAGTATTTT. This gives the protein CASSLGGFPDTQYF.

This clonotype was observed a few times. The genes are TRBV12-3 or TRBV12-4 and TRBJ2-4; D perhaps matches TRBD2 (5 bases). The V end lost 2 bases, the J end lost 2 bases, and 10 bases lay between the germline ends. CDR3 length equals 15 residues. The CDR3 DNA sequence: TGTGCCAGCAGTTTACTGCTAGCCTCCAAAAACATTCAGTACTTC. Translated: CASSLLLASKNIQYF.

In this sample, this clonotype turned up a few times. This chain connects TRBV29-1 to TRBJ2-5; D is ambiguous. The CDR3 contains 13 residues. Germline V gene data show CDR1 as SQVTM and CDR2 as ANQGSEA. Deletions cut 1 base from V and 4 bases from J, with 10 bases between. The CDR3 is CSVEAPARETQYF. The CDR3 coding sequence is TGCAGCGTTGAAGCTCCCGCACGAGAGACCCAGTACTTC.

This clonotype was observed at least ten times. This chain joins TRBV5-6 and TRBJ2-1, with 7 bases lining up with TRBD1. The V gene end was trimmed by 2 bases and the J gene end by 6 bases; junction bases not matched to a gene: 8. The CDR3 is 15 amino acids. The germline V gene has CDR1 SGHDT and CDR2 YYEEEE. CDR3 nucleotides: TGTGCCAGCAGCTTCAGCCGGGACAGTTTCAATGAGCAGTTCTTC. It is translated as CASSFSRDSFNEQFF.

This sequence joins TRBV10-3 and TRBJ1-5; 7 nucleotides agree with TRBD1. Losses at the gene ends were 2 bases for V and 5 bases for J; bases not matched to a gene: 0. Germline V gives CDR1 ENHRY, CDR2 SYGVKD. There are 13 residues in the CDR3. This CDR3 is CAISEQGDQPQHF. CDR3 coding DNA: TGTGCCATCAGTGAGCAGGGGGATCAGCCCCAGCATTTT.

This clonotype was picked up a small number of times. This chain's CDR3 is CASTPVPPGRGEQFF. CDR3 DNA: TGTGCCAGCACCCCGGTTCCCCCGGGGAGAGGTGAGCAGTTCTTC. This chain joins TRBV27 and TRBJ2-1, with a weak D call TRBD2 (5 bases). CDR3 length: 15 residues. From germline, CDR1 is MNHEY and CDR2 SMNVEV (reference sequence). The germline V and J ends were trimmed by 7 bases and 9 bases, with 22 bases remaining between them.

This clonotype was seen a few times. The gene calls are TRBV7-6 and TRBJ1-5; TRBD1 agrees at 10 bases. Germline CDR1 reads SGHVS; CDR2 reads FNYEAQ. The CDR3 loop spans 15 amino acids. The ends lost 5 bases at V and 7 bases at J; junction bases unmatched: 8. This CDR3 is CASSKGTGVGQPQHF. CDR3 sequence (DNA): TGTGCCAGCAGCAAAGGGACAGGGGTTGGACAGCCCCAGCATTTT.

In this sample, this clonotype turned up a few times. The CDR3 coding sequence is TGTGCCAGCAGTGGCGTTCTGGTATACAATGAGCAGTTCTTC. It specifies CASSGVLVYNEQFF. The rearrangement links TRBV6-1 to TRBJ2-1; the D is unclear. V lost 4 bases, J lost 4 bases, and 11 bases lay in between. CDR1 is MNHNS, CDR2 SASEGT, per germline. The CDR3 sequence is 14 residues long.

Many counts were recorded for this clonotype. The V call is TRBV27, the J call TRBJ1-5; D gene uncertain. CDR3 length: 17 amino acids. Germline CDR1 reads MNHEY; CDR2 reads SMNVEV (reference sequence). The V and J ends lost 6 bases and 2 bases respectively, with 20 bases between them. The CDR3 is CASRLTASPGGNQPQHF. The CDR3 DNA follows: TGTGCCAGCAGACTAACAGCGTCCCCGGGAGGCAATCAGCCCCAGCATTTT.

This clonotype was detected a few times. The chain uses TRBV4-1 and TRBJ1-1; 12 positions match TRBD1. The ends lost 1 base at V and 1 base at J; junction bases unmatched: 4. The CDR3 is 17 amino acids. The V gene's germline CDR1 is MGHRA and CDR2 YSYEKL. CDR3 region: CASSQVGQGARNTEAFF. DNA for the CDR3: TGCGCCAGCAGCCAAGTGGGACAGGGGGCCAGGAACACTGAAGCTTTCTTT.

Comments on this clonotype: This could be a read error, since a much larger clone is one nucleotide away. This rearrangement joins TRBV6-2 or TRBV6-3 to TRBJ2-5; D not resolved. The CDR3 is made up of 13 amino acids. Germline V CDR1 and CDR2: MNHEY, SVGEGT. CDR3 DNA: TGTGCCAGCGGTTATCTGGGCGGCCAAACCCAGTACTTC. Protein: CASGYLGGQTQYF.

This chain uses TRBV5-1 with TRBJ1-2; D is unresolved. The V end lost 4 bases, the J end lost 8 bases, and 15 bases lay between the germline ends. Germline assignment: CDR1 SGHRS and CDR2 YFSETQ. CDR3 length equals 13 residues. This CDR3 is CASSPSGVEGYTF. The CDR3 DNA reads TGCGCCAGCAGCCCCTCCGGGGTTGAGGGCTACACCTTC.

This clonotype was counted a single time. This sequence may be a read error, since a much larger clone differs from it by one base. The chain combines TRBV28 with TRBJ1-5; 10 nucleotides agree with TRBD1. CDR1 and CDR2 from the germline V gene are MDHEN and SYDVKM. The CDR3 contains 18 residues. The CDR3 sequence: CPSSTSTLRTGGSQPQHF. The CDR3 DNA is TGTCCCAGCAGTACATCTACCCTCAGGACAGGGGGTAGTCAGCCCCAGCATTTT.

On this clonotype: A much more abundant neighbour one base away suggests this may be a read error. CDR3 sequence: CASRPLNYSEQFF. The CDR3 DNA is TGTGCCAGCAGACCCTTGAACTACAGTGAGCAGTTCTTC. This chain uses TRBV28 with TRBJ2-1; D is unresolved. The CDR3 extends over 13 amino acids. Looked up from germline, CDR1 is MDHEN and CDR2 is SYDVKM. The full variable domain, completed using reference TRBV28 and TRBJ2-1, is DVKVTQSSRYLVKRTGEKVFLECVQDMDHENMFWYRQDPGLGLRLIYFSYDVKMKEKGDIPEGYSVSREKKERFSLILESASTNQTSMYLCASRPLNYSEQFFGPGTRLTVL.

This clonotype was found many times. The CDR3 region has the DNA TGTGCCAGCAGCCCCCGACAGGCTCGGGGTTCCTACGAGCAGTACTTC. This translates into CASSPRQARGSYEQYF. The chain recombines TRBV11-2 with TRBJ2-7, with D maybe TRBD1 (6 bases). CDR3 length: 16 amino acids. Germline V gene sequence: CDR1 SGHAT, CDR2 FQNNGV. The germline V and J ends were trimmed by 5 bases and 1 base, with 18 bases remaining between them.

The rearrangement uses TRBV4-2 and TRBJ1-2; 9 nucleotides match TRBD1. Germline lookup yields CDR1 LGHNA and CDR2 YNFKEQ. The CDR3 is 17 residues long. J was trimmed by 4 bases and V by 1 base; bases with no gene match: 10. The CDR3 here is CASSQVHGTGQGYGYTF. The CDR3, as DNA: TGTGCCAGCAGCCAAGTTCACGGGACGGGACAGGGCTATGGCTACACCTTC.

The CDR3 protein is CASSLVGRFYEQYF. Written as DNA, the CDR3 is TGTGCCAGCAGCTTAGTGGGCAGGTTCTACGAGCAGTACTTC. V and J are TRBV7-2 and TRBJ2-7; D remains unclear. V gave up 1 base and J gave up 3 bases, with 10 bases separating them. The CDR3 covers 14 residues. The V gene's germline CDR1 is SGHTA and CDR2 FQGNSA.

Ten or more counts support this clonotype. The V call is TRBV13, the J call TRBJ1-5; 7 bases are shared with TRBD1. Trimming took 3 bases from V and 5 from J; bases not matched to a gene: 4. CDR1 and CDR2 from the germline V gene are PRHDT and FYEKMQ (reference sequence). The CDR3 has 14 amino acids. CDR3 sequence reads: CASSLGDSDQPQHF. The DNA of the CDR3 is TGTGCCAGCAGCTTGGGGGACAGCGATCAGCCCCAGCATTTT.

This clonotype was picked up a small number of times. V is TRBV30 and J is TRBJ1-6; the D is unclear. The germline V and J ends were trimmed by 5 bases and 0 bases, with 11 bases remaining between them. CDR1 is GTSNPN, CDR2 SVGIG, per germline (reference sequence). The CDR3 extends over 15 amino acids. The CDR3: CAWGKIGSYNSPLHF. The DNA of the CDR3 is TGTGCCTGGGGTAAAATCGGCTCCTATAATTCACCCCTCCACTTT.

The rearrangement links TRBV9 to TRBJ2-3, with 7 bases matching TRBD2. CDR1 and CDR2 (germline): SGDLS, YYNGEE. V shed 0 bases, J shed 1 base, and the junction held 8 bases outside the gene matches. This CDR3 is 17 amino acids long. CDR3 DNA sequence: TGTGCCAGCAGCGTAGGCATATTCGGACTAGGCACAGATACGCAGTATTTT. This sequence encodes CASSVGIFGLGTDTQYF.

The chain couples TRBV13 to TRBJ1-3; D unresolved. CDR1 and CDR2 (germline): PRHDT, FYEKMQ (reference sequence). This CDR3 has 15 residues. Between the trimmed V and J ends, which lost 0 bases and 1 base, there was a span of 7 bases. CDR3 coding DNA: TGTGCCAGCAGCTTAGGGGTTTTTTCTGGAAACACCATATATTTT. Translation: CASSLGVFSGNTIYF.